Listed below are T cell receptor beta chains from one sample, sequenced in a study of shared clonotypes between healthy human individuals. The assay was immunoSEQ multiplex PCR, and TCRdb's table has in-frame clones only and misses some. The top ten clones hold 0.5% to 0.6% of a sample with 1,100,000 or so clones, approximately 80% of them seen once. The sample consisted of memory CD4+ T cells from PBMCs. The origin of the receptors is a man between 18 and 35 years old in good health. Some clones in this sample may be carry-over from other donors' samples. CDR3s include the opening cysteine and the closing phenylalanine or tryptophan. The order of the fields is CDR3 protein, CDR3 DNA, J gene, clone size, V gene, D gene. A D gene is named only where the DNA matches it firmly. Clone size is not always given. Where it is, it says once, few, many or a class for expanded clones.

CDR3 protein: CSVQRSGANVLTF
CDR3 DNA: TGCAGCGTCCAGCGCTCTGGGGCCAACGTCCTGACTTTC
J gene: TRBJ2-6
clone size: NA
V gene: TRBV29-1
D gene: NA

CDR3 protein: CASLRGGANTEAFF
CDR3 DNA: TGTGCCAGCCTTAGAGGGGGAGCGAACACTGAAGCTTTCTTT
J gene: TRBJ1-1
clone size: NA
V gene: TRBV7-9
D gene: NA

CDR3 protein: CASGPTIDSNQPQHF
CDR3 DNA: TGTGCCAGCGGCCCTACCATTGATAGCAATCAGCCCCAGCATTTT
J gene: TRBJ1-5
clone size: NA
V gene: TRBV7-8
D gene: NA

CDR3 protein: CASSPGGVSYEQYF
CDR3 DNA: TGTGCCAGCTCACCAGGTGGGGTCTCCTACGAGCAGTACTTC
J gene: TRBJ2-7
clone size: NA
V gene: TRBV18
D gene: NA

CDR3 protein: CASSESTGRADTQYF
CDR3 DNA: TGTGCCAGCAGTGAATCTACCGGGAGGGCAGATACGCAGTATTTT
J gene: TRBJ2-3
clone size: NA
V gene: TRBV6-1
D gene: TRBD2

CDR3 protein: CASSQLRTDPEAFF
CDR3 DNA: TGCGCCAGCAGCCAGCTCCGGACAGATCCTGAAGCTTTCTTT
J gene: TRBJ1-1
clone size: NA
V gene: TRBV4-3
D gene: NA

CDR3 protein: CASSFGGDSRYLFF
CDR3 DNA: TGTGCCAGCAGTTTTGGGGGAGACAGTCGCTATCTGTTTTTT
J gene: TRBJ1-4
clone size: NA
V gene: TRBV28
D gene: NA

CDR3 protein: CASAWPGGDTGELFF
CDR3 DNA: TGTGCCAGCGCGTGGCCAGGAGGGGACACCGGGGAGCTGTTTTTT
J gene: TRBJ2-2
clone size: NA
V gene: TRBV28
D gene: NA

CDR3 protein: CASSARTDTQYF
CDR3 DNA: TGTGCCAGCAGTGCACGCACAGATACGCAGTATTTT
J gene: TRBJ2-3
clone size: few
V gene: TRBV28
D gene: NA

CDR3 protein: CASSSAGERSYEQYF
CDR3 DNA: TGTGCCAGCAGTTCCGCAGGGGAACGCTCCTACGAGCAGTACTTC
J gene: TRBJ2-7
clone size: NA
V gene: TRBV28
D gene: NA

CDR3 protein: CAWSSGWDQPQHF
CDR3 DNA: TGTGCCTGGAGTTCCGGGTGGGACCAGCCCCAGCATTTT
J gene: TRBJ1-5
clone size: few
V gene: TRBV30
D gene: NA

CDR3 protein: CASSGQGYTDTQYF
CDR3 DNA: TGTGCCAGCAGCGGACAGGGGTACACAGATACGCAGTATTTT
J gene: TRBJ2-3
clone size: few
V gene: TRBV6-1
D gene: TRBD1

CDR3 protein: CASSSGQGTATVEAFF
CDR3 DNA: TGTGCCAGCAGTTCGGGACAGGGTACCGCCACGGTCGAAGCTTTCTTT
J gene: TRBJ1-1
clone size: once
V gene: TRBV6-5
D gene: TRBD1

CDR3 protein: CATALSGTSAFF
CDR3 DNA: TGTGCCACCGCCCTTTCGGGAACGAGCGCTTTCTTT
J gene: TRBJ1-1
clone size: NA
V gene: TRBV10-3
D gene: NA

CDR3 protein: CASSEGTSLWGNNEQFF
CDR3 DNA: TGTGCCAGCAGCGAGGGGACTAGCTTATGGGGCAACAATGAGCAGTTCTTC
J gene: TRBJ2-1
clone size: NA
V gene: TRBV7-7
D gene: TRBD2

CDR3 protein: CASMGRAGATEAFF
CDR3 DNA: TGTGCCAGCATGGGAAGGGCAGGGGCCACTGAAGCTTTCTTT
J gene: TRBJ1-1
clone size: few
V gene: TRBV27
D gene: NA

CDR3 protein: CASRTGLISGELFF
CDR3 DNA: TGTGCCAGCAGGACGGGACTAATCAGCGGGGAGCTGTTTTTT
J gene: TRBJ2-2
clone size: NA
V gene: TRBV27
D gene: TRBD2

CDR3 protein: CASSRDNSYEQYF
CDR3 DNA: TGTGCCAGCAGTCGGGACAACTCCTACGAGCAGTACTTC
J gene: TRBJ2-7
clone size: NA
V gene: TRBV7-9
D gene: NA

CDR3 protein: CAIRGLAGLTDTQYF
CDR3 DNA: TGTGCCATCAGGGGACTAGCGGGCCTCACAGATACGCAGTATTTT
J gene: TRBJ2-3
clone size: once
V gene: TRBV10-3
D gene: TRBD2

CDR3 protein: CASSIGQGLTYNEQFF
CDR3 DNA: TGTGCCAGCAGCATCGGACAGGGGCTGACCTACAATGAGCAGTTCTTC
J gene: TRBJ2-1
clone size: NA
V gene: TRBV11-3
D gene: TRBD1

CDR3 protein: CASSPGGAQETQYF
CDR3 DNA: TGTGCCAGCTCCCCGGGGGGGGCCCAAGAGACCCAGTACTTC
J gene: TRBJ2-5
clone size: NA
V gene: TRBV28
D gene: TRBD2

CDR3 protein: CASSLWDGVGGYTF
CDR3 DNA: TGTGCCAGCAGTTTATGGGACGGTGTCGGAGGCTACACCTTC
J gene: TRBJ1-2
clone size: NA
V gene: TRBV28
D gene: NA

CDR3 protein: CASSFWTGLGNQPQHF
CDR3 DNA: TGTGCCAGCAGTTTTTGGACAGGGCTCGGCAATCAGCCCCAGCATTTT
J gene: TRBJ1-5
clone size: NA
V gene: TRBV28
D gene: TRBD1

CDR3 protein: CASSLSLNQPQHF
CDR3 DNA: TGTGCCAGCAGCTTATCTCTTAATCAGCCCCAGCATTTT
J gene: TRBJ1-5
clone size: once
V gene: TRBV7-6
D gene: NA

CDR3 protein: CASSYLETQYF
CDR3 DNA: TGTGCCAGCAGTTACCTGGAGACCCAGTACTTC
J gene: TRBJ2-5
clone size: NA
V gene: TRBV6-5
D gene: NA

CDR3 protein: CASSLEQGAFYEQYF
CDR3 DNA: TGTGCCAGCAGCCTGGAGCAGGGAGCTTTCTACGAGCAGTACTTC
J gene: TRBJ2-7
clone size: NA
V gene: TRBV11-1
D gene: NA

CDR3 protein: CASSERRGVSSYEQYF
CDR3 DNA: TGTGCCAGCAGCGAACGTCGGGGGGTTAGCTCCTACGAGCAGTACTTC
J gene: TRBJ2-7
clone size: NA
V gene: TRBV7-4
D gene: TRBD2